This passage covers 9 T cell receptor beta chains from one sample sequenced in a study of blood T cells in healthy people across ages. Primed by a sample-barcoded 5' primer and a J-beta primer mix, a second PCR proceeded for 7 to 11 cycles. TCRdb independently ran MiXCR on the 5' RACE reads; one entry per CDR3 protein. The sample gives more than 650,000 distinct CDR3 sequences, 20% to 25% of which show up once; roughly 22% is in the top ten. The sequencing sample was made of blood. Receptor source: a man in his 70s in good health.

The chain uses TRBV19 and TRBJ1-4; D unclear. The CDR3 length is 13 residues. Germline V gene data show CDR1 as LNHDA and CDR2 as SQIVND (reference sequence). Trimming removed 4 bases at V and 13 bases at J, with 16 bases between. CDR3 DNA sequence: TGTGCCAGTAGTACGCCGGGAGGGATGGGACTGTTTTTT. Its translation: CASSTPGGMGLFF.

This clonotype showed up many times. This chain uses TRBV28 with TRBJ1-5; D ambiguous. CDR3 length: 13 residues. Germline CDR1 reads MDHEN; CDR2 reads SYDVKM. With 7 bases removed from V and 0 bases from J, the gap between germline ends came to 7 bases. Here the CDR3 reads CASKWVSNQPQHF. CDR3 in DNA: TGTGCCAGCAAATGGGTTAGCAATCAGCCCCAGCATTTT.

The chain recombines TRBV2 with TRBJ2-5, with D possibly called TRBD1 or TRBD2 (5 bases each). The length of the CDR3 is 12 residues. Trimming shortened V by 3 bases and J by 5 bases, and 7 bases separated the two germline ends. Germline V gene data show CDR1 as SNHLY and CDR2 as FYNNEI. The CDR3 loop reads CASSEGVETQYF. The CDR3 DNA sequence: TGTGCCAGCAGTGAGGGGGTGGAGACCCAGTACTTC.

This clonotype was found a few times. This chain joins TRBV12-3 or TRBV12-4 and TRBJ2-1; 7 bases align to TRBD2. The CDR3 consists of 17 residues. V lost 4 bases to trimming and J lost 8 bases; unmatched junction nucleotides: 17. CDR3 DNA: TGTGCCAGCAGTTGGGGGTCGGCGGGAGAGCCCCTCGATGAGCAGTTCTTC. Its protein product is CASSWGSAGEPLDEQFF.

This rearrangement joins TRBV7-2 to TRBJ2-7; TRBD2 matches at 9 bases. Germline V gene sequence: CDR1 SGHTA, CDR2 FQGNSA. V dropped 5 bases and J dropped 0; count of bases not matched to a gene: 5. This CDR3 comprises 15 residues. The CDR3 DNA sequence: TGTGCCAGCAGCCATAAGCGGGGGGTCTCCTACGAGCAGTACTTC. Amino acid sequence: CASSHKRGVSYEQYF.

This clonotype was seen only a few times. CDR3 DNA sequence: TGTGCCAGCAGTTATCCCCGGGACAGCTCCTACGAGCAGTACTTC. Residues: CASSYPRDSSYEQYF. The gene calls are TRBV12-3 or TRBV12-4 and TRBJ2-7; TRBD1 matches at 7 bases. This CDR3 has 15 amino acids. Germline trimming cut 4 bases from V and 0 bases from J; bases unmatched to any gene: 6.

This clonotype has only a few counts. The rearrangement links TRBV20-1 to TRBJ1-1; D is possibly TRBD1 (6 bases). With 5 bases removed from V and 7 bases from J, the gap between germline ends came to 17 bases. The V gene's germline CDR1 is DFQATT and CDR2 SNEGSKA (reference sequence). The CDR3 is 13 amino acids. The CDR3 here is CSAPTGNYGEAFF. The CDR3 bases are TGCAGTGCTCCGACAGGAAACTATGGTGAAGCTTTCTTT.

This clonotype was observed a few times. The chain joins TRBV19 to TRBJ1-2, with TRBD1 matching over 9 bases. This CDR3 region has 15 residues. J lost 4 bases, V lost 4 bases, and 7 bases had no gene match. Germline V gene data show CDR1 as LNHDA and CDR2 as SQIVND (reference sequence). CDR3 region: CASSSPSTGGYGYTF. The CDR3 coding sequence is TGTGCCAGTAGTAGTCCTTCGACAGGGGGCTATGGCTACACCTTC.

The V and J genes are TRBV12-3 or TRBV12-4 and TRBJ2-7, with D possibly matching TRBD2 (6 bases). Between the trimmed V and J ends, which lost 6 bases and 1 base, there was a span of 19 bases. CDR3 size: 16 residues. The CDR3 spells CASSPRRASGSYEQYF. DNA for the CDR3: TGTGCCAGCAGCCCCCGGAGGGCCTCTGGATCCTACGAGCAGTACTTC.